This passage covers 27 T cell receptor beta chains from one sample sequenced in a study of blood T cell repertoires in COVID-19. Only in-frame clones appear in the TCRdb table, and some are missing; sequencing was by immunoSEQ multiplex PCR. The sample records some 170,000 clones, around 83% being singletons. Sequencing was done on a sample of PBMCs or T cells enriched from blood (not recorded which). These receptors all come from a man aged 50 to 60 who had recovered from COVID-19.

This sequence joins TRBV5-4 and TRBJ2-2; TRBD1 is a possible D gene (5 bases). The CDR3 spans 15 residues. V gave up 0 bases and J gave up 2 bases, with 8 bases separating them. The germline gives CDR1 SGHNT, CDR2 YYREEE (reference sequence). CDR3 DNA: TGTGCCAGCAGCTTGGGACAGACCAACACCGGGGAGCTGTTTTTT. Its protein is CASSLGQTNTGELFF.

The chain carries TRBV5-1 and TRBJ2-5, with 8 bases aligning to TRBD1. Trimming cost V 4 bases and J 1 base; bases outside gene matches: 6. Germline-derived CDR1 and CDR2 are SGHRS and YFSETQ. There are 15 residues in the CDR3. CDR3 protein: CASSRPGTGQETQYF. In DNA form, the CDR3 reads TGCGCCAGCAGCCGACCGGGGACAGGCCAAGAGACCCAGTACTTC.

The genes are TRBV12-5 and TRBJ1-2; 7 bases are shared with TRBD1. This CDR3 is 15 amino acids long. CDR1 and CDR2 from the germline V gene are LGHNT and FRNRAP. Losses at the gene ends were 0 bases for V and 5 bases for J; bases not matched to a gene: 6. The CDR3 sequence is CASGLVTGEGYGYTF. In DNA form, the CDR3 reads TGTGCTAGTGGTTTGGTAACAGGGGAAGGATATGGCTACACCTTC.

The chain combines TRBV18 with TRBJ1-5; TRBD1 agrees at 8 bases. The CDR3 has 16 residues. The V segment lost 5 bases and the J segment 0 bases; nucleotides outside the gene matches: 6. CDR1 is KGHSH, CDR2 LQKENI, per germline. The CDR3 loop reads CASSDKQGGSNQPQHF. The CDR3 nucleotides are TGTGCCAGCTCAGACAAACAGGGGGGTAGCAATCAGCCCCAGCATTTT.

The V call is TRBV7-3, the J call TRBJ2-1, with 9 bases that match TRBD2. In germline, CDR1 is SGHTA, CDR2 FQGTGA. Trimming at V came to 4 bases and at J to 8 bases, leaving 12 bases not matched to a gene. The CDR3 has 16 amino acids. CDR3 bases: TGTGCCAGCAGCTCATCCTTAATTGCGGGGGGGCATGAGCAGTTCTTC. Encoded protein: CASSSSLIAGGHEQFF. Together with reference TRBV7-3 and TRBJ2-1, the CDR3 gives the full variable domain: GAGVSQTPSNKVTEKGKYVELRCDPISGHTALYWYRQSLGQGPEFLIYFQGTGAADDSGLPNDRFFAVRPEGSVSTLKIQRTERGDSAVYLCASSSSLIAGGHEQFFGPGTRLTVL.

The chain uses TRBV14 and TRBJ1-2; possible D gene TRBD1, 5 bases. This CDR3 is 14 amino acids long. Germline CDR1 and CDR2: SGHDN and FVKESK. V lost 0 bases and J lost 9, with 14 bases in between. CDR3 coding DNA: TGTGCCAGCAGCCAAGATAAGGCAGGGAGGAGCTACACCTTC. This codes for CASSQDKAGRSYTF.

V usage is TRBV28 and J usage is TRBJ2-5, with D possibly matching TRBD2 (5 bases). The CDR3 runs 13 residues. Germline V CDR1 and CDR2: MDHEN, SYDVKM. Trimming took off 2 bases at V and 1 base at J, with 5 bases between the two ends. CDR3 coding DNA: TGTGCCAGCAGTTTAAGCGGCCAAGAGACCCAGTACTTC. Translating it yields CASSLSGQETQYF.

The V and J genes are TRBV9 and TRBJ2-2, with 7 positions matching TRBD1. The V segment lost 5 bases and the J segment 0 bases; nucleotides outside the gene matches: 4. CDR1 and CDR2 from the germline V gene are SGDLS and YYNGEE. The CDR3 is 15 amino acids. CDR3 in DNA: TGTGCCAGCAGAGTGACAGGGTCGAACACCGGGGAGCTGTTTTTT. Its translation: CASRVTGSNTGELFF.

This chain uses TRBV18 with TRBJ1-3; D not certain. With 5 bases removed from V and 8 bases from J, the gap between germline ends came to 10 bases. The CDR3 consists of 12 residues. CDR1 and CDR2 (germline): KGHSH, LQKENI. The CDR3 DNA reads TGTGCCAGCTCAACAGCCCCGGACACCATATATTTT. Amino acid sequence: CASSTAPDTIYF.

This clone was counted a single time. This chain connects TRBV5-1 to TRBJ2-5; D may be TRBD1 (6 bases). With 0 bases removed from V and 7 bases from J, the gap between germline ends came to 22 bases. This CDR3 spans 17 amino acids. Germline CDR1 is SGHRS and CDR2 is YFSETQ. CDR3 sequence reads: CASSLGGLGPLLGTQYF. CDR3 in DNA: TGCGCCAGCAGCTTGGGGGGGCTTGGCCCATTGTTGGGGACCCAGTACTTC.

This rearrangement joins TRBV3-1 (or the pseudogene TRBV3-2) to TRBJ2-7, with 10 nucleotides matching TRBD1. Germline V gene sequence: CDR1 LGHDT, CDR2 YNNKEL (reference sequence). With 1 base clipped from V and 7 bases from J, the junction kept 10 bases outside the gene matches. This CDR3 is 16 amino acids long. Here the CDR3 reads CASSQAWTGGSREQYF. The CDR3 region has the DNA TGTGCCAGCAGCCAAGCCTGGACAGGGGGAAGTCGGGAGCAGTACTTC.

This rearrangement joins TRBV29-1 to TRBJ1-1; D gene ambiguous. This CDR3 has 13 amino acids. In germline, CDR1 is SQVTM, CDR2 ANQGSEA. Trimming removed 8 bases at V and 1 base at J, with 14 bases between. The CDR3 DNA reads TGCAGCTTCGGGGTCTCCGGGAACACTGAAGCTTTCTTT. Translated, it gives CSFGVSGNTEAFF.

This chain joins TRBV11-3 and TRBJ2-1, with TRBD2 identical over 8 bases. This CDR3 has 17 residues. The germline gives CDR1 SGHNT, CDR2 YENEEA. V was clipped by 1 base and J by 5 bases; unmatched bases: 10. The CDR3: CASSLGGSGGVNNEQFF. DNA of the CDR3: TGTGCCAGCAGCTTAGGGGGCAGCGGGGGAGTTAACAATGAGCAGTTCTTC. The full variable domain, rest sourced from reference TRBV11-3 and TRBJ2-1, is EAGVVQSPRYKIIEKKQPVAFWCNPISGHNTLYWYLQNLGQGPELLIRYENEEAVDDSQLPKDRFSAERLKGVDSTLKIQPAELGDSAVYLCASSLGGSGGVNNEQFFGPGTRLTVL.

The chain has TRBV5-1 and TRBJ2-2, with 12 nucleotides matching TRBD2. The junction had 10 bases not matched to a gene; V was cut back by 4 bases and J by 6 bases. CDR1 SGHRS and CDR2 YFSETQ come from the germline V gene. The CDR3 loop spans 17 amino acids. The CDR3 here is CASSLAPASGGAGELFF. DNA for the CDR3: TGCGCCAGCAGCCTCGCACCGGCTAGCGGGGGGGCCGGGGAGCTGTTTTTT.

V is TRBV5-1 and J is TRBJ1-2; D unresolved. This CDR3 is 14 amino acids long. Looked up from germline, CDR1 is SGHRS and CDR2 is YFSETQ. With 1 base removed from V and 5 bases from J, the gap between germline ends came to 12 bases. CDR3: CASSLLTPDYGYTF. CDR3 DNA: TGCGCCAGCAGCTTGCTCACACCCGATTATGGCTACACCTTC.

The rearrangement uses TRBV30 and TRBJ2-6, with D uncertain. The V and J ends lost 0 bases and 1 base respectively, with 19 bases between them. The length of the CDR3 is 19 residues. Germline CDR1 and CDR2: GTSNPN and SVGIG (reference sequence). CDR3 nucleotide sequence: TGTGCCTGGAGTGTAATGGGCAGGCCGCTCCTTTCTGGGGCCAACGTCCTGACTTTC. This encodes CAWSVMGRPLLSGANVLTF.

In its sample, this clone was seen once. The chain employs TRBV2 and TRBJ2-1; 12 bases agree with TRBD2. The CDR3 extends over 16 amino acids. Germline V lookup: CDR1 SNHLY, CDR2 FYNNEI. The V segment lost 6 bases and the J segment 5 bases; nucleotides outside the gene matches: 8. The DNA for the CDR3 is TGTGCCAGCAGGGAACGTCGACTAGCGGGGGACAATGAGCAGTTCTTC. Protein sequence: CASRERRLAGDNEQFF.

J is TRBJ2-1 and V is TRBV7-2, with 10 positions matching TRBD2. Germline CDR1 is SGHTA and CDR2 is FQGNSA. After removal of 5 bases from V and 6 bases from J, the junction contained 7 bases not matched to a gene. The length of the CDR3 is 15 residues. The chain's CDR3 is CASSPRAGGTNEQFF. The CDR3 DNA follows: TGTGCCAGCAGCCCCAGAGCGGGGGGGACCAATGAGCAGTTCTTC.

The chain employs TRBV28 and TRBJ1-6; D is ambiguous. The CDR3 sequence is 11 residues long. From germline, CDR1 is MDHEN and CDR2 SYDVKM. Between the trimmed V and J ends, which lost 3 bases and 9 bases, there was a span of 3 bases. CDR3 nucleotides: TGTGCCAGCAGTTTGAGTTCACCCCTCCACTTT. As protein: CASSLSSPLHF.

The chain links TRBV27 to TRBJ1-5; possible D gene TRBD1, 6 bases. V was trimmed by 2 bases and J by 6 bases, leaving 11 bases between them. This CDR3 region has 14 residues. Per germline, CDR1 MNHEY and CDR2 SMNVEV (reference sequence). CDR3 DNA sequence: TGTGCCAGCAGTTTAATTGGGGGCGGTCAGCCCCAGCATTTT. Its protein product is CASSLIGGGQPQHF.

V is TRBV27 and J is TRBJ1-3; 7 nucleotides agree with TRBD1. In germline, CDR1 is MNHEY, CDR2 SMNVEV (reference sequence). The CDR3 has 14 amino acids. Unmatched junction bases numbered 8, after V lost 6 bases and J lost 6 bases. The CDR3 region is CASSKTGSPNTIYF. The CDR3 coding sequence is TGTGCCAGCAGCAAGACAGGGAGCCCAAACACCATATATTTT.

The rearrangement uses TRBV5-4 and TRBJ1-2; TRBD1 matches at 9 bases. This CDR3 has 15 residues. CDR1 is SGHNT, CDR2 YYREEE, per germline (reference sequence). Losses at the gene ends were 4 bases for V and 4 bases for J; bases not matched to a gene: 8. The CDR3 DNA follows: TGTGCCAGCAGCCTAAGGGACAGGGCGTCCTATGGCTACACCTTC. Encoded protein: CASSLRDRASYGYTF. Complete variable domain (other parts from reference TRBV5-4 and TRBJ1-2): ETGVTQSPTHLIKTRGQQVTLRCSSQSGHNTVSWYQQALGQGPQFIFQYYREEENGRGNFPPRFSGLQFPNYSSELNVNALELDDSALYLCASSLRDRASYGYTFGSGTRLTVV.

V gene TRBV7-2 combines with J gene TRBJ2-1, with D unclear. V dropped 5 bases and J dropped 3 bases, with 14 bases sitting between them. This CDR3 contains 15 residues. Per the germline V gene, CDR1 is SGHTA and CDR2 is FQGNSA. In nucleotides, the CDR3 is TGTGCCAGCAGCCACGACGGGTCCAGCTACAATGAGCAGTTCTTC. Translating it yields CASSHDGSSYNEQFF.

The chain joins TRBV5-1 to TRBJ1-1, with D perhaps matching TRBD1 (5 bases). This CDR3 has 14 residues. CDR1 and CDR2 from the germline V gene are SGHRS and YFSETQ. V lost 2 bases to trimming and J lost 7 bases, with 15 bases between them. The CDR3 sequence: CASSLYPGGYEAFF. DNA of the CDR3: TGCGCCAGCAGCTTATACCCCGGGGGATATGAAGCTTTCTTT.

The chain recombines TRBV3-1 (or the pseudogene TRBV3-2) with TRBJ1-1; D remains ambiguous. V gave up 2 bases and J gave up 2 bases, with 12 bases separating them. The CDR3 has 15 residues. CDR1 is LGHDT, CDR2 YNNKEL, per germline (reference sequence). This CDR3 is CASSQRDTLNTEAFF. The DNA of the CDR3 is TGTGCCAGCAGCCAACGCGACACCCTAAACACTGAAGCTTTCTTT.

The rearrangement uses TRBV10-2 and TRBJ1-2, with D unresolved. This CDR3 comprises 14 residues. The V and J ends lost 8 bases and 1 base respectively, with 14 bases between them. From germline, CDR1 is WSHSY and CDR2 SAAADI. For the CDR3, the DNA is TGCGCCAGCGGGATCTCCGGGGATAACTATGGCTACACCTTC. Translating it yields CASGISGDNYGYTF.

The J gene is TRBJ1-2, the V gene TRBV7-9; 8 nucleotides align to TRBD1. CDR1 and CDR2 from the germline V gene are SEHNR and FQNEAQ (reference sequence). The CDR3 runs 17 residues. The V and J ends lost 4 bases and 3 bases, in that order; junction bases with no gene match: 13. Here the CDR3 DNA reads TGTGCCAGCAGCTGGCCGCAAAAGACAGGGGTTCACTATGGCTACACCTTC. Translation gives CASSWPQKTGVHYGYTF.